The rows below give T cell receptor beta chains drawn from one sample of a study of T cells in Graves' hyperthyroidism and ophthalmopathy. MiXCR, applied by TCRdb to the multiplex PCR reads, yields one record per CDR3 protein. The sample holds fewer than 750,000 distinct CDR3 sequences, about 14% seen once. Sequenced input: blood. The receptors originated from a woman aged 45-60 years with Graves' ophthalmopathy. CDR3s include the opening cysteine and the closing phenylalanine or tryptophan. A D gene is named only where the DNA matches it firmly. The size entry is marked missing in some rows and otherwise reads once, few, many or a size class.

TRBV29-1,-,-,TRBJ1-2,CSVEGGVIGYTF,TGCAGCGTTGAGGGAGGGGTAATTGGCTACACCTTC
TRBV20-1,TRBD1,many,TRBJ1-6,CSARSGDRGGSPLHF,TGCAGTGCTAGATCCGGCGACAGGGGCGGTTCACCCCTCCACTTT
TRBV20-1,TRBD1,many,TRBJ2-1,CSAWTGSGSSYNEQFF,TGCAGTGCATGGACAGGGTCTGGTAGCTCCTACAATGAGCAGTTCTTC
TRBV20-1,TRBD2,few,TRBJ2-2,CSARGGLEMNTGELFF,TGCAGTGCTAGGGGGGGACTAGAGATGAACACCGGGGAGCTGTTTTTT
TRBV7-8,-,many,TRBJ2-7,CASSITAYEQYF,TGTGCCAGCAGCATCACAGCGTACGAGCAGTACTTC
TRBV4-2,TRBD2,-,TRBJ2-7,CASSHSSGGYEQYF,TGTGCCAGCAGCCATTCTAGCGGGGGCTACGAGCAGTACTTC
TRBV2,TRBD2,-,TRBJ2-7,CASSPQIAGGHSYEQYF,TGTGCCAGCAGTCCCCAGATAGCGGGAGGTCACTCCTACGAGCAGTACTTC
TRBV30,-,-,TRBJ1-4,CAWSINEKLFF,TGTGCCTGGAGTATAAATGAAAAACTGTTTTTT
TRBV20-1,-,many,TRBJ2-3,CSARGSPRGSTDTQYF,TGCAGTGCTAGAGGGTCCCCGCGGGGTAGCACAGATACGCAGTATTTT
TRBV15,TRBD1,few,TRBJ1-1,CATSRDDRDVAEAFF,TGTGCCACCAGCAGAGATGACAGGGATGTGGCTGAAGCTTTCTTT
TRBV30,-,many,TRBJ2-7,CAWSFSTDYEQYF,TGTGCCTGGAGTTTTTCGACAGACTACGAGCAGTACTTC
TRBV5-1,TRBD2,-,TRBJ2-1,CASSTGLAGVFEQFF,TGCGCCAGCAGCACCGGACTAGCGGGAGTCTTTGAGCAGTTCTTC
TRBV6-2/TRBV6-3,-,many,TRBJ2-7,CASSYALQGAYEQYF,TGTGCCAGCAGTTACGCCTTACAGGGAGCCTACGAGCAGTACTTC
TRBV28,TRBD1,many,TRBJ2-7,CASSPNRGPGWNEQYF,TGTGCCAGCAGTCCTAACAGGGGGCCTGGGTGGAACGAGCAGTACTTC
TRBV9,-,-,TRBJ1-6,CASRTGNEPLHF,TGTGCCAGCCGAACAGGGAACGAACCCCTCCACTTT
TRBV6-1,-,many,TRBJ2-7,CASRGLYEQYF,TGTGCCAGCAGAGGACTCTACGAGCAGTACTTC
TRBV18,-,many,TRBJ1-4,CASSQDRSRNEKLFF,TGTGCCAGCTCACAAGACAGGAGCCGGAATGAAAAACTGTTTTTT
TRBV29-1,TRBD1,many,TRBJ2-1,CSATTGGSYNEQFF,TGCAGCGCCACCACAGGGGGCTCCTACAATGAGCAGTTCTTC
TRBV7-9,TRBD1,-,TRBJ2-3,CASSQQGNEQYF,TGTGCCAGCAGCCAACAGGGGAATGAGCAGTATTTT
TRBV30,-,many,TRBJ1-3,CAWKPRASGNTIYF,TGTGCCTGGAAACCCAGGGCCTCTGGAAACACCATATATTTT
TRBV7-2,-,few,TRBJ1-2,CASSLWSGPNYGYTF,TGTGCCAGCAGCTTATGGAGCGGTCCTAACTATGGCTACACCTTC
TRBV28,-,many,TRBJ1-2,CASSPVSGRGYTF,TGTGCCAGCAGTCCCGTCAGTGGGCGAGGCTACACCTTC
TRBV6-1,-,few,TRBJ1-3,CASSSWDSGNTIYF,TGTGCCAGCAGTTCTTGGGACTCTGGAAACACCATATATTTT
TRBV29-1,TRBD2,few,TRBJ2-2,CGTWGGTNTGELFF,TGCGGAACATGGGGGGGTACGAACACCGGGGAGCTGTTTTTT
TRBV7-3,TRBD2,-,TRBJ2-1,CASSLPPGGEQFF,TGTGCCAGCAGCCTACCCCCGGGGGGTGAGCAGTTCTTC
TRBV6-1,-,-,TRBJ2-1,CATGRQSFSYNEQFF,TGTGCCACAGGAAGGCAGTCCTTCTCCTACAATGAGCAGTTCTTC
TRBV2,TRBD1,many,TRBJ2-7,CASTPGQGAREQYF,TGTGCCAGCACACCGGGACAGGGGGCGCGAGAGCAGTACTTC
TRBV27,-,many,TRBJ1-2,CASRPNRVNYGYTF,TGTGCCAGCAGACCTAACAGGGTGAACTATGGCTACACCTTC
TRBV7-9,TRBD1,-,TRBJ2-7,CASSRGTGTRNEQYF,TGTGCCAGCAGCCGGGGGACAGGGACGCGAAACGAGCAGTACTTC
TRBV27,-,few,TRBJ2-7,CASSLVAGDFYEQYF,TGTGCCAGCAGTTTAGTGGCAGGGGACTTCTACGAGCAGTACTTC
TRBV3-1,TRBD1,many,TRBJ2-1,CASSPGGGLQFF,TGTGCCAGCAGCCCAGGGGGTGGGCTGCAGTTCTTC
TRBV20-1,TRBD2,many,TRBJ2-3,CSATVYRLAGVSVGRDTQYF,TGCAGTGCAACGGTTTACCGACTAGCGGGAGTCTCAGTAGGAAGAGATACGCAGTATTTT
TRBV18,TRBD1,many,TRBJ1-1,CASSPPDRGSTEAFF,TGTGCCAGCTCACCCCCGGACAGGGGGAGCACTGAAGCTTTCTTT
TRBV6-1,-,-,TRBJ1-1,CASRTGARGMNTEAFF,TGTGCCAGCAGGACTGGGGCCAGGGGAATGAACACTGAAGCTTTCTTT
TRBV29-1,TRBD1,few,TRBJ1-5,CSVVEQGREQPQHF,TGCAGCGTTGTTGAACAGGGGAGGGAGCAGCCCCAGCATTTT
TRBV3-1,TRBD2,-,TRBJ2-7,CASSPTDGLAGYYEQYF,TGTGCCAGCAGCCCGACCGACGGACTAGCGGGGTACTACGAGCAGTACTTC
TRBV28,-,many,TRBJ2-3,CASTPSTDTQYF,TGTGCCAGCACCCCCAGCACAGATACGCAGTATTTT
TRBV11-2,-,many,TRBJ2-2,CASSSTIHLQPGELFF,TGTGCCAGCAGCTCAACTATCCACTTGCAGCCCGGGGAGCTGTTTTTT
TRBV19,TRBD1,few,TRBJ1-5,CASRGQVLSNQPQHF,TGTGCCAGTAGAGGACAGGTTCTTAGCAATCAGCCCCAGCATTTT
TRBV7-8,-,many,TRBJ1-5,CASSFDQGRNQPQHF,TGTGCCAGCAGCTTCGACCAGGGACGCAATCAGCCCCAGCATTTT
TRBV20-1,TRBD1,many,TRBJ2-3,CSARDLDRVDTQYF,TGCAGTGCTAGAGATTTGGACAGGGTTGATACGCAGTATTTT
TRBV13,TRBD2,-,TRBJ2-1,CASSVVAGRGNEQFF,TGTGCCAGCAGCGTAGTGGCGGGGAGGGGCAATGAGCAGTTCTTC
TRBV7-3,-,many,TRBJ2-3,CASSQKKQGFSTDTQYF,TGTGCCAGCAGCCAGAAAAAACAGGGATTTAGCACAGATACGCAGTATTTT
TRBV19,TRBD2,few,TRBJ2-1,CASSDAGGSSYNEQFF,TGTGCCAGTAGTGATGCGGGAGGGAGCTCCTACAATGAGCAGTTCTTC